The present T cell receptor (beta chain) was sequenced within a study of OX40 agonist ivuxolimab in advanced cancers. Study in general: The study gave patients intravenous ivuxolimab at 0.01 to 10 mg/kg every 2 weeks.

Sequencing used immunoSEQ multiplex PCR; TCRdb keeps in-frame clones, though not all of them. The table lists 15,000 to 25,000 clones, 83% of them singletons, with 53% in the top ten. Study-level findings and limits: Clonal expansion from baseline to week 6 occurred in both CD4+ and CD8+ T cells. The average count of expanded clones was higher among CD8+ T cells than among CD4+.

Details on this clone: What it binds is not known.

The sequenced sample was CD4+ or CD8+ T cells sorted from blood, obtained in a trial of the OX40 agonist ivuxolimab. The receptor was derived from an adult with an advanced solid tumor such as melanoma, head and neck, liver or kidney cancer.

The DNA for the CDR3 is TGTGCCAGTACCATAAGGGGGGGGCCGATGGATGGCTACACCTTC. Translating it yields CASTIRGGPMDGYTF. The V and J genes are TRBV19 and TRBJ1-2; a weak D match, TRBD1 (6 bases). The CDR3 loop spans 15 amino acids. CDR1 LNHDA and CDR2 SQIVND come from the germline V gene (reference sequence). Trimming removed 7 bases from V and 6 bases from J, with 21 bases in between.